Below, 27 T cell receptor beta chains from the same sample are listed, as sequenced in a study of cytomegalovirus exposure and HLA in healthy donors. The table came from immunoSEQ multiplex PCR; TCRdb's copy has only in-frame clones and leaves some out. Among some 72,000 clones listed, 90% to 96% were seen once. The sample consisted of PBMCs. The source is a man younger than 35 in good health and CMV-seropositive.

The J gene is TRBJ1-2, the V gene TRBV30, with no clear D. Trimming took off 5 bases at V and 5 bases at J, with 15 bases between the two ends. The CDR3 covers 13 residues. Per the germline V gene, CDR1 is GTSNPN and CDR2 is SVGIG (reference sequence). DNA for the CDR3: TGTGCCTGGGTTCCCGGGCTAGCGTATGGCTACACCTTC. It codes for CAWVPGLAYGYTF.

As DNA, the CDR3 is TGCAGCGTTGAAGTTTGGGCTAGCGGGAGGACCTACAATGAGCAGTTCTTC. Its translation: CSVEVWASGRTYNEQFF. The genes are TRBV29-1 and TRBJ2-1; 11 bases are a match to TRBD2. The CDR3 extends over 17 amino acids. The junction had 7 bases not matched to a gene; V was cut back by 1 base and J by 2 bases. Germline loops: CDR1 SQVTM, CDR2 ANQGSEA.

This chain links TRBV18 with TRBJ2-2, with 7 positions matching TRBD2. V shed 5 bases, J shed 2 bases, and the junction held 11 bases outside the gene matches. CDR3 length equals 17 residues. CDR1 is KGHSH and CDR2 is LQKENI in the germline V gene. This chain's CDR3 is CASSEVVSGANTGELFF. CDR3 in DNA: TGTGCCAGCTCAGAAGTAGTGAGCGGGGCTAACACCGGGGAGCTGTTTTTT.

The chain couples TRBV10-3 to TRBJ2-7, with D tentatively TRBD2 (5 bases). The V end lost 4 bases, the J end lost 1 base, and 8 bases lay between the germline ends. The CDR3 totals 13 residues. Looked up from germline, CDR1 is ENHRY and CDR2 is SYGVKD. The CDR3 sequence is CAISGGRSYEQYF. The CDR3 DNA sequence: TGTGCCATCAGTGGCGGGCGGTCCTACGAGCAGTACTTC.

This chain connects TRBV19 to TRBJ1-1, with TRBD1 identical over 8 bases. J was trimmed by 1 base and V by 1 base; bases with no gene match: 2. CDR1 is LNHDA and CDR2 is SQIVND in the germline V gene (reference sequence). There are 15 residues in the CDR3. This chain's CDR3 is CASSIVGTGNTEAFF. The CDR3, as DNA: TGTGCCAGTAGTATAGTGGGGACAGGGAACACTGAAGCTTTCTTT.

The rearrangement links TRBV28 to TRBJ2-7, with 10 bases fitting TRBD1. Germline V gene sequence: CDR1 MDHEN, CDR2 SYDVKM. CDR3 size: 18 residues. V dropped 3 bases and J dropped 3; count of bases not matched to a gene: 14. CDR3 bases: TGTGCCAGCAGTTTTTTGTCTCGAAGACAGGGGGCCGACTACGAGCAGTACTTC. It yields the protein CASSFLSRRQGADYEQYF.

The gene calls are TRBV5-8 and TRBJ2-7; TRBD1 agrees at 9 bases. Germline V CDR1 and CDR2: SGHTS, YDEGEE. V lost 4 bases to trimming and J lost 3 bases; unmatched junction nucleotides: 14. This CDR3 spans 17 amino acids. The CDR3 DNA reads TGTGCCAGCAGCCCCGGGACAGGGACAAAAGGCAGCTACGAGCAGTACTTC. This sequence encodes CASSPGTGTKGSYEQYF.

This rearrangement joins TRBV9 to TRBJ1-5, with 9 bases that match TRBD1. The junction had 7 bases not matched to a gene; V was cut back by 2 bases and J by 7 bases. CDR1 SGDLS and CDR2 YYNGEE come from the germline V gene. CDR3 length: 15 amino acids. CDR3 sequence: CASSVGTGMRQPQHF. The CDR3 DNA reads TGTGCCAGCAGCGTTGGGACAGGGATGCGCCAGCCCCAGCATTTT.

The chain has TRBV25-1 and TRBJ2-1; 7 positions match TRBD1. J lost 0 bases, V lost 7 bases, and 0 bases had no gene match. The V gene's germline CDR1 is MGHDK and CDR2 SYGVNS. The CDR3 sequence is 13 residues long. The CDR3 region has the DNA TGTGCCAGCAAGGGGGCCTCCTACAATGAGCAGTTCTTC. This sequence encodes CASKGASYNEQFF.

J is TRBJ1-2 and V is TRBV30; 7 bases are a match to TRBD1. Unmatched junction bases numbered 2, after V lost 0 bases and J lost 4 bases. Germline V gene sequence: CDR1 GTSNPN, CDR2 SVGIG (reference sequence). The CDR3 totals 13 residues. In nucleotides, the CDR3 is TGTGCCTGGAGTGTTCAGGGGGTCTATGGCTACACCTTC. This encodes CAWSVQGVYGYTF.

V and J are TRBV7-9 and TRBJ2-1; 7 nucleotides match TRBD2. Per the germline V gene, CDR1 is SEHNR and CDR2 is FQNEAQ (reference sequence). CDR3 length: 15 residues. V shed 11 bases and J 0 bases; nucleotides not matched to a gene: 10. The CDR3 nucleotides read TGTGCCGGAACTCCGGCGGGAGCCTCCTACAATGAGCAGTTCTTC. It codes for CAGTPAGASYNEQFF.

This clone was seen only once. V usage is TRBV7-2 and J usage is TRBJ1-5, with D maybe TRBD1 (6 bases). The CDR3 is made up of 13 amino acids. Germline V gene sequence: CDR1 SGHTA, CDR2 FQGNSA. The V gene lost 4 bases and the J gene lost 6 bases, with 10 bases spanning the gap. The DNA of the CDR3 is TGTGCCAGCAGCTCACAGGGTTTTCAGCCCCAGCATTTT. It yields the protein CASSSQGFQPQHF.

The V call is TRBV18, the J call TRBJ2-1, with D possibly TRBD2 on 5 matching bases. V was pared by 1 base and J by 8 bases, with 15 bases between. CDR1 KGHSH and CDR2 LQKENI come from the germline V gene. The CDR3 runs 15 residues. CDR3 in DNA: TGTGCCAGCTCACCACTCCGAGGGTCGTCGGATGAGCAGTTCTTC. It yields the protein CASSPLRGSSDEQFF. Full variable domain (outside the CDR3, taken from reference TRBV18 and TRBJ2-1): NAGVMQNPRHLVRRRGQEARLRCSPMKGHSHVYWYRQLPEEGLKFMVYLQKENIIDESGMPKERFSAEFPKEGPSILRIQQVVRGDSAAYFCASSPLRGSSDEQFFGPGTRLTVL.

The gene calls are TRBV5-4 and TRBJ1-4; 9 bases align to TRBD1. The ends lost 0 bases at V and 8 bases at J; junction bases unmatched: 5. Germline CDR1 SGHNT, CDR2 YYREEE (reference sequence). The length of the CDR3 is 15 residues. CDR3 nucleotide sequence: TGTGCCAGCAGCTTGGTGGGGACAGGGAAGGAAAAACTGTTTTTT. Amino acid sequence: CASSLVGTGKEKLFF.

The chain combines TRBV7-8 with TRBJ2-7, with 7 positions matching TRBD2. After removal of 2 bases from V and 7 bases from J, the junction contained 14 bases not matched to a gene. Germline V lookup: CDR1 SGHVS, CDR2 FQNEAQ. The CDR3 extends over 16 amino acids. The CDR3 nucleotides read TGTGCCAGCAGCTTAACCGGTTCGTGGGAGGGAGAAGAGCAGTACTTC. As protein: CASSLTGSWEGEEQYF.

The genes are TRBV15 and TRBJ1-2; D is undetermined. The CDR3 has 14 residues. Germline V lookup: CDR1 LNHNV, CDR2 YYDKDF (reference sequence). The ends were cut back, 1 base at V and 2 bases at J, with 8 bases in the middle. CDR3 in amino acids: CATSRAQANYGYTF. The CDR3 bases are TGTGCCACCAGCAGAGCCCAGGCGAACTATGGCTACACCTTC. The full variable domain, in which reference TRBV15 and TRBJ1-2 provide the parts outside the CDR3, is DAMVIQNPRYQVTQFGKPVTLSCSQTLNHNVMYWYQQKSSQAPKLLFHYYDKDFNNEADTPDNFQSRRPNTSFCFLDIRSPGLGDTAMYLCATSRAQANYGYTFGSGTRLTVV.

The chain couples TRBV30 to TRBJ2-7, with D perhaps matching TRBD2 (6 bases). CDR1 and CDR2 (germline): GTSNPN, SVGIG (reference sequence). V lost 4 bases, J lost 2 bases, and 12 bases lay in between. The CDR3 spans 13 residues. The CDR3 protein is CAWKISGAYEQYF. The CDR3 bases are TGTGCCTGGAAGATTAGCGGAGCCTACGAGCAGTACTTC.

This rearrangement joins TRBV13 to TRBJ2-7, with 12 bases that match TRBD2. This CDR3 is built from 14 residues. Per germline, CDR1 PRHDT and CDR2 FYEKMQ (reference sequence). V was pared by 5 bases and J by 2 bases, with 1 base of the junction left unmatched. CDR3 sequence: CASSLAGGPYEQYF. The CDR3 DNA reads TGTGCCAGCAGCCTAGCGGGAGGGCCCTACGAGCAGTACTTC. Drawing the rest from reference TRBV13 and TRBJ2-7, the complete variable domain is AAGVIQSPRHLIKEKRETATLKCYPIPRHDTVYWYQQGPGQDPQFLISFYEKMQSDKGSIPDRFSAQQFSDYHSELNMSSLELGDSALYFCASSLAGGPYEQYFGPGTRLTVT.

The chain carries TRBV27 and TRBJ1-4; 8 bases align to TRBD1. J lost 7 bases, V lost 5 bases, and 3 bases had no gene match. Germline V lookup: CDR1 MNHEY, CDR2 SMNVEV (reference sequence). The CDR3 has 13 residues. This CDR3 is CASSRQGFEKLFF. CDR3 coding DNA: TGTGCCAGCAGTAGACAGGGGTTTGAAAAACTGTTTTTT.

This chain joins TRBV2 and TRBJ2-1, with 8 bases lining up with TRBD2. The J segment lost 12 bases and the V segment lost 6 bases, leaving 16 bases of the junction unmatched. This CDR3 comprises 15 residues. Germline loops: CDR1 SNHLY, CDR2 FYNNEI. The CDR3 region is CASSMLAGSGGAQFF. The CDR3 nucleotides are TGTGCCAGCAGCATGCTAGCGGGCTCCGGGGGAGCGCAGTTCTTC.

This sequence joins TRBV19 and TRBJ1-5, with 7 positions matching TRBD1. With 7 bases clipped from V and 1 base from J, the junction kept 7 bases outside the gene matches. Germline-derived CDR1 and CDR2 are LNHDA and SQIVND (reference sequence). The CDR3 spans 15 residues. CDR3 in amino acids: CASTQQGTSNQPQHF. CDR3 nucleotides: TGTGCCAGTACCCAACAGGGGACCAGCAATCAGCCCCAGCATTTT.

This sequence joins TRBV21-1 and TRBJ2-2; TRBD1, as called in the table, went unchecked against the DNA. TRBV21-1 is annotated as a pseudogene. There are 21 residues in the CDR3. CDR3 sequence (DNA): TGTGCCAGCAGCAAAGGGGTCCGGGACACCAGGACCAAGAGATATGGCGGGGAGCTGTTTTTT. This translates into CASSKGVRDTRTKRYGGELFF.

The chain combines TRBV6-1 with TRBJ2-2; 7 positions match TRBD1. The CDR3 length is 14 residues. V lost 2 bases, J lost 7 bases, and 4 bases stayed unmatched. Germline CDR1 MNHNS, CDR2 SASEGT. The CDR3 here is CASSETRQGGELFF. In DNA, the CDR3 is TGTGCCAGCAGTGAAACCCGACAGGGCGGGGAGCTGTTTTTT.

V usage is TRBV15 and J usage is TRBJ2-2; 7 bases agree with TRBD2. Trimming at V came to 0 bases and at J to 3 bases, leaving 1 base not matched to a gene. The CDR3 has 15 residues. Germline CDR1 LNHNV, CDR2 YYDKDF (reference sequence). The CDR3 loop is CATSRDRGDTGELFF. The CDR3 coding sequence is TGTGCCACCAGCAGAGATCGGGGGGACACCGGGGAGCTGTTTTTT. The variable domain in full, with the rest retrieved from reference TRBV15 and TRBJ2-2, is DAMVIQNPRYQVTQFGKPVTLSCSQTLNHNVMYWYQQKSSQAPKLLFHYYDKDFNNEADTPDNFQSRRPNTSFCFLDIRSPGLGDTAMYLCATSRDRGDTGELFFGEGSRLTVL.

The genes are TRBV19 and TRBJ1-1, with 7 nucleotides matching TRBD1. The CDR3 length is 15 residues. The V gene's germline CDR1 is LNHDA and CDR2 SQIVND (reference sequence). Trimming at V came to 7 bases and at J to 5 bases, leaving 13 bases not matched to a gene. The CDR3, as DNA: TGTGCCAGTAAAACCGCCGACAGGGTGGATACTGAAGCTTTCTTT. Residues: CASKTADRVDTEAFF.

The rearrangement uses TRBV30 and TRBJ2-3; 7 positions agree with TRBD1. This CDR3 region has 15 residues. Germline trimming cut 4 bases from V and 0 bases from J; bases unmatched to any gene: 7. Germline values: CDR1 GTSNPN, CDR2 SVGIG (reference sequence). The CDR3: CAWTKGQQSTDTQYF. DNA for the CDR3: TGTGCCTGGACCAAGGGACAGCAGAGCACAGATACGCAGTATTTT.

The count of this clone is one. The chain employs TRBV30 and TRBJ2-7, with D maybe TRBD2 (5 bases). In germline, CDR1 is GTSNPN, CDR2 SVGIG (reference sequence). The V end was cut by 4 bases, the J end by 3 bases, with 13 bases between. The CDR3 has 13 residues. CDR3 amino acids: CAWTGGHDYEQYF. In nucleotides, the CDR3 is TGTGCCTGGACAGGAGGTCATGACTACGAGCAGTACTTC.